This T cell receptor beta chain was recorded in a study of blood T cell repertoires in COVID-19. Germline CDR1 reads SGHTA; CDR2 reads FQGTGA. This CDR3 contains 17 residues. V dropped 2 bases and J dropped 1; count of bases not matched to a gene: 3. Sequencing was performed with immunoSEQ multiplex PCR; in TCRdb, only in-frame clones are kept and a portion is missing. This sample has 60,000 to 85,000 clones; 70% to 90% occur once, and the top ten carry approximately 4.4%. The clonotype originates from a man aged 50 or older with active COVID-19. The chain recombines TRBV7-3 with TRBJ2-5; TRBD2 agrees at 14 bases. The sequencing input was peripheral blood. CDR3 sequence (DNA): TGTGCCAGCAGCTTAGGGACTAGCGGGGGACTCCAAGAGACCCAGTACTTC. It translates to CASSLGTSGGLQETQYF. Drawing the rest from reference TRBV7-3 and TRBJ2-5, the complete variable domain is GAGVSQTPSNKVTEKGKYVELRCDPISGHTALYWYRQSLGQGPEFLIYFQGTGAADDSGLPNDRFFAVRPEGSVSTLKIQRTERGDSAVYLCASSLGTSGGLQETQYFGPGTRLLVL.